These 25 T cell receptor beta chains originate from one sample sequenced in a study of CD8 T cells in Susac syndrome. Reverse transcription of about 0.5 to 1 ug RNA was carried out with random hexamers. TCRdb analysed the immunoSEQ multiplex PCR reads with MiXCR anew, one entry per CDR3 protein. The table lists some 180,000 distinct CDR3 sequences, around 94% of them singletons. Sequencing was done on a sample of CD4+ T cells from PBMCs. The receptors stem from a human donor with Susac syndrome.

The chain uses TRBV3-1 and TRBJ1-5; TRBD1 matches at 10 bases. V shed 3 bases and J 3 bases; nucleotides not matched to a gene: 8. The germline V gene has CDR1 LGHDT and CDR2 YNNKEL (reference sequence). CDR3 length: 17 amino acids. The CDR3 region has the DNA TGTGCCAGCAGCCAGACCCGGGACAGGGGCTACAATCAGCCCCAGCATTTT. It is translated as CASSQTRDRGYNQPQHF.

V gene TRBV6-2 or TRBV6-3 combines with J gene TRBJ2-5; 8 bases agree with TRBD2. The CDR3 spans 15 residues. V dropped 9 bases and J dropped 3; count of bases not matched to a gene: 12. The germline V gene encodes CDR1 MNHEY and CDR2 SVGEGT. This chain's CDR3 is CASRPGLEFEETQYF. The CDR3 region has the DNA TGTGCCAGTCGGCCGGGACTAGAGTTCGAAGAGACCCAGTACTTC.

This chain connects TRBV20-1 to TRBJ1-4; TRBD1 matches 9 bases. Germline V gene lookup returns CDR1 DFQATT and CDR2 SNEGSKA (reference sequence). V dropped 6 bases and J dropped 10; count of bases not matched to a gene: 6. The CDR3 totals 12 residues. The CDR3 reads CSARDREGKLFF. In DNA form, the CDR3 reads TGCAGTGCAAGGGACAGGGAGGGAAAACTGTTTTTT.

The V and J genes are TRBV7-9 and TRBJ2-7; 9 nucleotides align to TRBD2. Germline CDR1 and CDR2: SEHNR and FQNEAQ (reference sequence). With V trimmed by 5 bases and J by 3 bases, 8 bases remained unmatched. The CDR3 extends over 15 amino acids. The CDR3 DNA reads as TGTGCCAGCAGCACCCGGACTAGCGATGGCTACGAGCAGTACTTC. Its translation: CASSTRTSDGYEQYF.

This clonotype came up once. CDR3 residues: CASSPAVGTALQETQYF. DNA for the CDR3: TGTGCCAGCAGCCCCGCGGTTGGGACAGCTCTTCAAGAGACCCAGTACTTC. The genes are TRBV13 and TRBJ2-5; 7 nucleotides agree with TRBD1. Germline CDR1 reads PRHDT; CDR2 reads FYEKMQ (reference sequence). CDR3 length equals 17 residues. The trim removed 5 bases at V and 2 bases at J, leaving 14 bases unmatched.

This clonotype was observed once. V is TRBV20-1 and J is TRBJ1-2; tentatively, D is TRBD1 (5 bases). Trimming left V 5 bases short and J 4 bases short, with 11 bases between. The CDR3 contains 12 residues. Germline values: CDR1 DFQATT, CDR2 SNEGSKA (reference sequence). Here the CDR3 reads CSAGGDRYGYTF. CDR3 in DNA: TGCAGTGCTGGAGGGGACCGCTATGGCTACACCTTC.

This chain connects TRBV12-3 or TRBV12-4 to TRBJ2-7; D may be TRBD1 (6 bases). The CDR3 is 12 residues long. Trimming cost V 6 bases and J 3 bases, with 9 bases left between them. In nucleotides, the CDR3 is TGTGCCAGCAGCGTGGACAGCTACGAGCAGTACTTC. It encodes CASSVDSYEQYF.

V is TRBV4-2 and J is TRBJ2-4; a weak D match, TRBD1 (6 bases). Germline V gene lookup returns CDR1 LGHNA and CDR2 YNFKEQ. CDR3 length equals 17 residues. The ends were cut back, 4 bases at V and 0 bases at J, with 16 bases in the middle. This CDR3 reads CASSPTSGQLAKNIQYF. For the CDR3, the DNA is TGTGCCAGCAGCCCCACCTCAGGACAGTTAGCCAAAAACATTCAGTACTTC.

V usage is TRBV12-3 or TRBV12-4 and J usage is TRBJ1-3, with D perhaps TRBD1 (5 bases). V dropped 3 bases and J dropped 0 bases, with 6 bases sitting between them. The CDR3 has 14 residues. CDR3 residues: CASSLTDSGNTIYF. As DNA, the CDR3 is TGTGCCAGCAGTTTGACAGACTCTGGAAACACCATATATTTT.

The chain recombines TRBV3-1 with TRBJ2-5; D unresolved. CDR3 length: 14 amino acids. The germline V and J ends were trimmed by 4 bases and 1 base, with 10 bases remaining between them. From germline, CDR1 is LGHDT and CDR2 YNNKEL (reference sequence). The DNA of the CDR3 is TGTGCCAGCAGCCTACGGACGGCCCAAGAGACCCAGTACTTC. Translating it yields CASSLRTAQETQYF.

The V gene is TRBV12-3 or TRBV12-4, the J gene TRBJ1-2; D not resolved. The CDR3 extends over 12 amino acids. Deletions cut 3 bases from V and 4 bases from J, with 6 bases between. CDR3 sequence reads: CASSFEGYGYTF. CDR3 nucleotide sequence: TGTGCCAGCAGTTTTGAAGGCTATGGCTACACCTTC.

This rearrangement joins TRBV6-5 to TRBJ1-1; the match to TRBD1 covers 8 bases. Trimming at V came to 6 bases and at J to 10 bases, leaving 10 bases not matched to a gene. The germline V gene encodes CDR1 MNHEY and CDR2 SVGAGI. The CDR3 consists of 13 residues. CDR3 bases: TGTGCCAGCAGCCGCCTATCCGGGACAGGAGCTTTCTTT. Translation: CASSRLSGTGAFF.

CDR3 in DNA: TGCGCCAGCAGCTTGGACACCATGAACACTGAAGCTTTCTTT. This sequence encodes CASSLDTMNTEAFF. The V gene is TRBV5-1, the J gene TRBJ1-1; D unclear. V was cut by 0 bases and J by 0 bases, with 6 bases left in between. In germline, CDR1 is SGHRS, CDR2 YFSETQ. CDR3 size: 14 residues.

The rearrangement links TRBV12-3 or TRBV12-4 to TRBJ1-5; a possible D gene is TRBD1 (5 bases). V lost 8 bases, J lost 4 bases, and 21 bases lay in between. The CDR3 is made up of 16 amino acids. The CDR3 region is CASSSLSGGGNQPQHF. In nucleotides, the CDR3 is TGTGCCAGCTCCTCACTTAGCGGGGGTGGGAATCAGCCCCAGCATTTT.

The V gene is TRBV30, the J gene TRBJ1-3; TRBD1 is a possible D gene (6 bases). CDR3 length equals 13 residues. V was pared by 4 bases and J by 4 bases, with 11 bases between. The germline V gene encodes CDR1 GTSNPN and CDR2 SVGIG (reference sequence). The CDR3 DNA follows: TGTGCCTGGACGGGGGGCTCCGGAAACACCATATATTTT. It specifies CAWTGGSGNTIYF.

The chain uses TRBV20-1 and TRBJ2-7; TRBD1 matches 8 bases. CDR3 length: 13 residues. Looked up from germline, CDR1 is DFQATT and CDR2 is SNEGSKA (reference sequence). The junction had 9 bases not matched to a gene; V was cut back by 6 bases and J by 5 bases. For the CDR3, the DNA is TGCAGTGCAACGGGACAGGAAAGGAACGAGCAGTACTTC. It codes for CSATGQERNEQYF.

The rearrangement joins TRBV2 to TRBJ2-5, with no clear D. V lost 0 bases and J 6 bases, leaving 5 bases between the germline ends. This CDR3 spans 12 amino acids. CDR1 is SNHLY, CDR2 FYNNEI, per germline. The CDR3, as DNA: TGTGCCAGCAGTGAAGCGCCTAAGACCCAGTACTTC. Its protein is CASSEAPKTQYF.

V usage is TRBV29-1 and J usage is TRBJ2-1; 12 bases align to TRBD2. This CDR3 contains 15 residues. J was trimmed by 8 bases and V by 6 bases; bases with no gene match: 11. Germline V gives CDR1 SQVTM, CDR2 ANQGSEA. The CDR3 coding sequence is TGCAGCGTGTCCCTAGCGGGAGGGCCCCCTTATGAGCAGTTCTTC. As protein: CSVSLAGGPPYEQFF.

This chain uses TRBV4-2 with TRBJ1-4, with D unclear. Trimming left V 1 base short and J 3 bases short, with 9 bases between. CDR1 is LGHNA, CDR2 YNFKEQ, per germline. The CDR3 spans 15 residues. CDR3 loop: CASSQGQRANEKLFF. CDR3 DNA sequence: TGTGCCAGCAGCCAAGGGCAGAGAGCTAATGAAAAACTGTTTTTT.

The CDR3 sequence: CASSPPPGGDEQYF. CDR3 nucleotide sequence: TGTGCCAGCAGCCCTCCACCGGGCGGGGACGAGCAGTACTTC. The chain carries TRBV7-8 and TRBJ2-7; TRBD2 might be the D (6 bases). Trimming shortened V by 5 bases and J by 5 bases, and 16 bases separated the two germline ends. The CDR3 has 14 residues. Germline CDR1 SGHVS, CDR2 FQNEAQ.

The chain couples TRBV30 to TRBJ2-7; 7 nucleotides line up with TRBD1. This CDR3 has 15 residues. Germline V CDR1 and CDR2: GTSNPN, SVGIG (reference sequence). J lost 0 bases, V lost 2 bases, and 7 bases had no gene match. CDR3 in DNA: TGTGCCTGGAGTCGGGACAGCGGAAGCTCCTACGAGCAGTACTTC. It encodes CAWSRDSGSSYEQYF.

The chain links TRBV29-1 to TRBJ2-1; D gene uncertain. The length of the CDR3 is 14 residues. Germline loops: CDR1 SQVTM, CDR2 ANQGSEA. Trimming removed 4 bases from V and 0 bases from J, with 10 bases in between. CDR3 residues: CSVVSTLSYNEQFF. The CDR3, as DNA: TGCAGCGTTGTTTCCACCCTCTCCTACAATGAGCAGTTCTTC.

This clonotype was observed a single time. The V call is TRBV7-9, the J call TRBJ1-3; 7 positions match TRBD1. CDR3 length equals 16 residues. V shed 5 bases, J shed 2 bases, and the junction held 9 bases outside the gene matches. Germline V CDR1 and CDR2: SEHNR, FQNEAQ (reference sequence). The CDR3 nucleotides are TGTGCCAGCAGCCTTTCCTCAGGGGGACCTGGAAACACCATATATTTT. Amino acid sequence: CASSLSSGGPGNTIYF.

The V gene is TRBV28, the J gene TRBJ2-4; D is ambiguous. The CDR3 loop spans 14 amino acids. Germline CDR1 is MDHEN and CDR2 is SYDVKM. V was pared by 5 bases and J by 2 bases, with 10 bases between. DNA of the CDR3: TGTGCCAGCAGTGAGCCGGCCCCCAAAAACATTCAGTACTTC. It encodes CASSEPAPKNIQYF.

The chain uses TRBV7-8 and TRBJ1-2; D gene ambiguous. Germline-derived CDR1 and CDR2 are SGHVS and FQNEAQ. Trimming took 1 base from V and 8 from J, leaving 17 bases between them. The CDR3 runs to 15 residues. CDR3 in amino acids: CASSLGRPPRGGYTF. The CDR3 DNA follows: TGTGCCAGCAGCTTAGGCAGGCCACCTCGAGGGGGCTACACCTTC.